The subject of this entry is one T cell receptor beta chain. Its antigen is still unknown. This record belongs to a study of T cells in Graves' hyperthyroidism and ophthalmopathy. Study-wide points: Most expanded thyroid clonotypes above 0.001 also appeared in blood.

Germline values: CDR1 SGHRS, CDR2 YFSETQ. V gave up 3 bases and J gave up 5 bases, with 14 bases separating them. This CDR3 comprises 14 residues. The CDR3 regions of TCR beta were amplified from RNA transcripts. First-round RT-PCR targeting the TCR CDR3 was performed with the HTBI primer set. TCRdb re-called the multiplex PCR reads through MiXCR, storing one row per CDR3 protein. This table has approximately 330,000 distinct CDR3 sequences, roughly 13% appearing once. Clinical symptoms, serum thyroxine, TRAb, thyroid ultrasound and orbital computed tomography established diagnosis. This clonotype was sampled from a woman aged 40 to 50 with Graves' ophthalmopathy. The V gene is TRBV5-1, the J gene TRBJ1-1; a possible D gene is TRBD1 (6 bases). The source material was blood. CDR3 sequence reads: CASSSPGQGTEAFF. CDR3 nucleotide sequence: TGCGCCAGCAGCTCCCCGGGGCAGGGGACTGAAGCTTTCTTT.